The rows below give T cell receptor beta chains drawn from one sample of a study of cytomegalovirus exposure and HLA in healthy donors. Clones were sequenced by immunoSEQ multiplex PCR, and TCRdb holds only the in-frame ones, with some missing. Of roughly 160,000 clones listed, approximately 81% are singletons. The material sequenced was PBMCs. Receptor source: a boy aged 2 to 10 in good health and CMV-seronegative. The CDR3 runs from the conserved cysteine through the conserved F or W. Fields, in order: D gene, V gene, clone size, J gene, CDR3 DNA, CDR3 protein. The D gene is left open where the match is weak. Rows may omit the clone size; those that give it use once, few, many or a size class.

NA	TRBV2	NA	TRBJ1-1	TGTGCCAGCAGTTTTCAAATGAACACTGAAGCTTTCTTT	CASSFQMNTEAFF
TRBD1	TRBV28	few	TRBJ2-2	TGTGCCAGCAGTTTAAACAGGGGGTGGGCCGGGGAGCTGTTTTTT	CASSLNRGWAGELFF
NA	TRBV9	NA	TRBJ1-2	TGTGCCAGCAGCGGTACAGTGGGTAACTATGGCTACACCTTC	CASSGTVGNYGYTF
NA	TRBV6-6	few	TRBJ2-7	TGTGCCAGCAGTTACAGAGAGCCCTACGAGCAGTACTTC	CASSYREPYEQYF
NA	TRBV5-6	NA	TRBJ1-2	TGTGCCAGCAGCCGGAACAGGGAGATAGAATGGTGGGGGACCTTC	CASSRNREIEWWGTF
NA	TRBV9	NA	TRBJ1-4	TGTGCCAGCAGCGTAGATTACAGTACAACTAATGAAAAACTGTTTTTT	CASSVDYSTTNEKLFF
NA	TRBV19	NA	TRBJ1-1	TGTGCCAGTAATGGTGGGACACCAGGGGACACTGAAGCTTTCTTT	CASNGGTPGDTEAFF
NA	TRBV27	NA	TRBJ2-6	TGTGCCAGCAGTTTAGCGGGCTCTGGGGCCAACGTCCTGACTTTC	CASSLAGSGANVLTF
NA	TRBV28	NA	TRBJ1-5	TGTGCCAGCAGTCCCCAAGCAGGGTTCAATCAGCCCCAGCATTTT	CASSPQAGFNQPQHF
NA	TRBV19	NA	TRBJ1-1	TGTGCCAGTAGTGTTAAAATAAACACTGAAGCTTTCTTT	CASSVKINTEAFF
NA	TRBV29-1	NA	TRBJ2-7	TGCAGCGTTGCCCCAGGGCAGGATGGTTCCTACGAGCAGTACTTC	CSVAPGQDGSYEQYF
NA	TRBV7-6	NA	TRBJ2-7	TGTGCCAGCAGCTTAGGGACTGGGAGCTCCTACGAGCAGTACTTC	CASSLGTGSSYEQYF
TRBD1	TRBV6-1	NA	TRBJ1-2	TGTGCCAGCAGTGTCGACAGGGGCGATGGAGGCTACACCTTC	CASSVDRGDGGYTF
NA	TRBV7-9	NA	TRBJ1-1	TGTGCCAGCCGGGATCCAGGGAACACTGAAGCTTTCTTT	CASRDPGNTEAFF
NA	TRBV7-9	NA	TRBJ2-3	TGTGCCAGCAGCCCCTCGAACAGGTCAAGCACAGATACGCAGTATTTT	CASSPSNRSSTDTQYF
NA	TRBV29-1	once	TRBJ2-7	TGCAGCGTTGAAGATCGGTCCCTCTATTACGAGCAGTACTTC	CSVEDRSLYYEQYF
NA	TRBV6-5	NA	TRBJ2-1	TGTGCCAGCAGCCTGACCAGCTGGACTGACAATGAGCAGTTCTTC	CASSLTSWTDNEQFF
NA	TRBV18	NA	TRBJ1-1	TGTGCCAGCTCACCTTCGACAGTGAACACTGAAGCTTTCTTT	CASSPSTVNTEAFF
TRBD2	TRBV7-9	NA	TRBJ2-6	TGTGCCAGCACCCCCGGGGGGATCTCTGGGGCCAACGTCCTGACTTTC	CASTPGGISGANVLTF
TRBD2	TRBV6-1	NA	TRBJ2-1	TGTGCCAGCAGTGAAGGACTAGCGGGGAGAAGCTCCTACAATGAGCAGTTCTTC	CASSEGLAGRSSYNEQFF
NA	TRBV6-1	medium-sized	TRBJ1-1	TGTGCCAGCAGTGCCCGGGAGAACACTGAAGCTTTCTTT	CASSARENTEAFF
TRBD1	TRBV5-1	NA	TRBJ1-5	TGCGCCAGCAGCTTTGGACAGGGTGGTCAGCCCCAGCATTTT	CASSFGQGGQPQHF
TRBD2	TRBV7-9	NA	TRBJ2-7	TGTGCCAGCAGCTTAGCTGACTCGGGACTAGCGGGAAGGTACGAGCAGTACTTC	CASSLADSGLAGRYEQYF
TRBD1	TRBV6-1	few	TRBJ2-7	TGTGCCAGCAGTGCCCTTCCCGGGACAGGGGTGGACGAGCAGTACTTC	CASSALPGTGVDEQYF
TRBD1	TRBV10-3	NA	TRBJ2-3	TGTGCCATCAGCAGGGACAGGGATCGGGCAGATACGCAGTATTTT	CAISRDRDRADTQYF
TRBD1	TRBV25-1	NA	TRBJ1-4	TGTGCCAGCAGTGATCCCGACAGGGGGGATGAAAAACTGTTTTTT	CASSDPDRGDEKLFF
NA	TRBV6-6	once	TRBJ2-1	TGTGCCAGCAGTTACTCGATGTCTGGCGGTGAGCAGTTCTTC	CASSYSMSGGEQFF
TRBD1	TRBV2	NA	TRBJ1-1	TGTGCCACCCAATACAGGGGAAACACTGAAGCTTTCTTT	CATQYRGNTEAFF
TRBD1	TRBV6-5	NA	TRBJ1-2	TGTGCCAGCAGTTCCCGGGACAGGGACTATGGCTACACCTTC	CASSSRDRDYGYTF
NA	TRBV30	NA	TRBJ1-1	TGTGCCGGACTACTAGCAAGGAACACTGAAGCTTTCTTT	CAGLLARNTEAFF
TRBD2	TRBV27	NA	TRBJ2-7	TGTGCCAGTCCCCCGCCGCTAGCGGGAGCTCACGAGCAGTACTTC	CASPPPLAGAHEQYF
NA	TRBV4-2	once	TRBJ2-2	TGTGCCAGCAGGACAGAAGCGAACACCGGGGAGCTGTTTTTT	CASRTEANTGELFF
NA	TRBV27	NA	TRBJ2-1	TGTGCCACCCTGGGCGGGAATGAGCAGTTCTTC	CATLGGNEQFF
TRBD2	TRBV5-4	NA	TRBJ2-1	TGTGCCAGCAGCTCAGGACTAGCGGGCAGCAATGAGCAGTTCTTC	CASSSGLAGSNEQFF
NA	TRBV27	NA	TRBJ1-6	TGTGCCAGCAGTTTATCAGACAGAAGAACAAATAATTCACCCCTCCACTTT	CASSLSDRRTNNSPLHF
TRBD1	TRBV28	NA	TRBJ2-5	TGTGCCAGCAGAAGGACAGGGGGGGGAGAGACCCAGTACTTC	CASRRTGGGETQYF
NA	TRBV11-2	NA	TRBJ2-5	TGTGCCAGCAGCCCTGGGGGGGGGCGCCAAGAGACCCAGTACTTC	CASSPGGGRQETQYF
NA	TRBV27	NA	TRBJ2-7	TGTGCCAGCAGCCCATATAGGGGGGAGCAGTACTTC	CASSPYRGEQYF
NA	TRBV18	NA	TRBJ1-1	TGTGCCAGCTCACCACTTGAGCGAGGAGCTTTCTTT	CASSPLERGAFF
TRBD1	TRBV11-2	NA	TRBJ2-3	TGTGCCAGCAGCTCTCGACAGGGAACCCGCACAGATACGCAGTATTTT	CASSSRQGTRTDTQYF
NA	TRBV25-1	few	TRBJ2-2	TGTGCCAGCAGTGAATGGGCCACCGGGGAGCTGTTTTTT	CASSEWATGELFF
NA	TRBV15	few	TRBJ2-6	TGTGCCACCAGCAGAGATCGGTTTATAGACTCTGGGGCCAACGTCCTGACTTTC	CATSRDRFIDSGANVLTF
NA	TRBV2	NA	TRBJ1-4	TGTGCCACCTTGGGAGGTGAAAAACTGTTTTTT	CATLGGEKLFF
NA	TRBV4-1	NA	TRBJ1-1	TGCGCCAGCAGCCAAAGGGGGGGCAGTGAAGCTTTCTTT	CASSQRGGSEAFF
TRBD1	TRBV4-1	NA	TRBJ2-1	TGCGCCAGCAGGGGGACAGGTTTCAATGAGCAGTTCTTC	CASRGTGFNEQFF
NA	TRBV7-3	NA	TRBJ2-1	TGTGCCAGCAGCTTAACGCCGGCTCCAGGGGAGCAGTTCTTC	CASSLTPAPGEQFF
NA	TRBV5-4	NA	TRBJ1-1	TGTGCCAGCAGCTTGGGGGAGGGGGAGGCTTTCTTT	CASSLGEGEAFF
NA	TRBV5-5	NA	TRBJ2-6	TGTGCCAGCGACGGGGTGCGCAGTGGGGCCAACGTCCTGACTTTC	CASDGVRSGANVLTF
TRBD2	TRBV7-8	NA	TRBJ2-2	TGTGCCAGCAGCTTAGCGAGGTCGGGACTAGCTGAGAACACCGGGGAGCTGTTTTTT	CASSLARSGLAENTGELFF
NA	TRBV23-1	few	TRBJ1-1	TGCGCCAGCAGGCAGGGATCTGGGACTGAAGCTTTCTTT	CASRQGSGTEAFF
NA	TRBV28	NA	TRBJ1-5	TGTGCCAGCAGTTCCCGGGACTTAGCCCCCTATTGGCCCCAGCATTTT	CASSSRDLAPYWPQHF
TRBD1	TRBV28	NA	TRBJ2-1	TGTGCCAGCAGGCACGTACAGGGGGCCCCCTACAATGAGCAGTTCTTC	CASRHVQGAPYNEQFF
NA	TRBV6-4	NA	TRBJ1-1	TGTGCCAGCAGTCCCAGGGAGAACACTGAAGCTTTCTTT	CASSPRENTEAFF
NA	TRBV7-9	few	TRBJ1-4	TGTGCCAGCAGCTTTACCGGAGCAGGGGTGAGCGAAAAACTGTTTTTT	CASSFTGAGVSEKLFF
NA	TRBV30	NA	TRBJ2-7	TGTGCCTGGAGCACAGGTGCCTACGAGCAGTACTTC	CAWSTGAYEQYF
NA	TRBV6-5	NA	TRBJ1-3	TGTGCCAGCGGCCCGGGGGTGTCTGGAAACACCATATATTTT	CASGPGVSGNTIYF
NA	TRBV6-6	NA	TRBJ1-5	TGTGCCAGCAGTTACACGGTTAATCAGCCCCAGCATTTT	CASSYTVNQPQHF
NA	TRBV30	NA	TRBJ2-1	TGTGCCTGGAGTGGGCTGCACTACAATGAGCAGTTCTTC	CAWSGLHYNEQFF
NA	TRBV2	NA	TRBJ2-5	TGTGCCAGCAGTGGCCTTAGGAGGGGTCCGGAGACCCAGTACTTC	CASSGLRRGPETQYF
NA	TRBV6-5	NA	TRBJ1-1	TGTGCCAGCAGTGGGGACATGTCCAGGACTGAAGCTTTCTTT	CASSGDMSRTEAFF